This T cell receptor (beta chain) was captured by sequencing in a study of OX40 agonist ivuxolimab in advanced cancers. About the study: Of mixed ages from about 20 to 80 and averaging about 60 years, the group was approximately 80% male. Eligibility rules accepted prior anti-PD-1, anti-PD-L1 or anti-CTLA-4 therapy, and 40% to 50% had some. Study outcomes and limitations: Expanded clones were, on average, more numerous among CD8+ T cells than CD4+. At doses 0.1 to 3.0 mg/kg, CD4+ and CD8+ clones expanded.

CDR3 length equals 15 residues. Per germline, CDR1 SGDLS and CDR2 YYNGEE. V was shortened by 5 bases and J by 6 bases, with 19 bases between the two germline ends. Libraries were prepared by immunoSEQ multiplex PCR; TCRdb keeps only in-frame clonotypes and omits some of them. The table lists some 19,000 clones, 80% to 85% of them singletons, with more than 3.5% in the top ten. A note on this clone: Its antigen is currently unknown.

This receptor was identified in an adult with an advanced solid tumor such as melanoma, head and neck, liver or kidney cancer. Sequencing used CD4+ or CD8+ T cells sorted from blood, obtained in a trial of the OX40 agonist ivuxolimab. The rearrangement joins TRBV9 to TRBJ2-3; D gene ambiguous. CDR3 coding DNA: TGTGCCAGCAGTTCAAACCTCCCCCCCGGGGATACGCAGTATTTT. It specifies CASSSNLPPGDTQYF.